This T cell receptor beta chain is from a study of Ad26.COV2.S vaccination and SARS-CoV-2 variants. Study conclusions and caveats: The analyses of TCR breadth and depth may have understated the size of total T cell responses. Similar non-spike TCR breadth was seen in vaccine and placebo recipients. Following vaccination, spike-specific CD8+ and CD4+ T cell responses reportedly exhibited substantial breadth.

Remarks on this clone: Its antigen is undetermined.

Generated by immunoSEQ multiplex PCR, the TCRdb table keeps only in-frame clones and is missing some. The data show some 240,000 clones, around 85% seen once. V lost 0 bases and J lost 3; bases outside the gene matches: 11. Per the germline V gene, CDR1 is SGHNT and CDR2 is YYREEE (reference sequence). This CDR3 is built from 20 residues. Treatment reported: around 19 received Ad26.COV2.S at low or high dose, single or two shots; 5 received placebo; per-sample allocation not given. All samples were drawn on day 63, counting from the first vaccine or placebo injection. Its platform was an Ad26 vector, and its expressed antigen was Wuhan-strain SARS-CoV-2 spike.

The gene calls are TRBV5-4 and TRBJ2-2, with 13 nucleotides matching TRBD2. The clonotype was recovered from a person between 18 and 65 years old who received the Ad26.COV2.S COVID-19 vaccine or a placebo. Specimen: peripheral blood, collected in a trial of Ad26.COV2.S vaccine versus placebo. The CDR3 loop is CASSLARMTSGRKDTGELFF. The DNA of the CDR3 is TGTGCCAGCAGCTTGGCCCGCATGACTAGCGGGAGGAAGGACACCGGGGAGCTGTTTTTT.